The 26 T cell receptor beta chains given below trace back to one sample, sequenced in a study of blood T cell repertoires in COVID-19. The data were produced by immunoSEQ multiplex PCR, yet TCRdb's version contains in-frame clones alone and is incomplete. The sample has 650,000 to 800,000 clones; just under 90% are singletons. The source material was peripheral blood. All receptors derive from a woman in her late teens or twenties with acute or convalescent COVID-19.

CDR3 amino acids: CASSRDRGRHEQYF. The CDR3, as DNA: TGTGCCAGCAGCAGGGACAGGGGGCGTCACGAGCAGTACTTC. The genes are TRBV7-2 and TRBJ2-7, with TRBD1 matching over 12 bases. V shed 5 bases, J shed 5 bases, and the junction held 4 bases outside the gene matches. CDR3 length: 14 residues. Germline V lookup: CDR1 SGHTA, CDR2 FQGNSA.

The CDR3 sequence: CATSRGSGAGNEKLFF. The CDR3 DNA sequence: TGTGCCACCAGCAGAGGAAGCGGGGCGGGTAATGAAAAACTGTTTTTT. The chain employs TRBV15 and TRBJ1-4, with D perhaps TRBD1 (5 bases). V lost 1 base, J lost 4 bases, and 13 bases lay in between. The germline gives CDR1 LNHNV, CDR2 YYDKDF (reference sequence). This CDR3 contains 16 residues.

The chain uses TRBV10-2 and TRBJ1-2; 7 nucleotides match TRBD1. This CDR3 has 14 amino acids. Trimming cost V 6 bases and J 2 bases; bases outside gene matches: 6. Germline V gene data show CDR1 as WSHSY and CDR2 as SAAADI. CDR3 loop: CASRDGGQNYGYTF. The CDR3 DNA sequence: TGCGCCAGCAGGGACGGGGGACAGAACTATGGCTACACCTTC.

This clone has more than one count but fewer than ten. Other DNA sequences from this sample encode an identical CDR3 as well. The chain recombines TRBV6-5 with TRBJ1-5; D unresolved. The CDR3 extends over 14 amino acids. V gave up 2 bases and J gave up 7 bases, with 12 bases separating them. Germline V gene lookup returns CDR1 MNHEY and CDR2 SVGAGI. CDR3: CASSYGPSNQPQHF. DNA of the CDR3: TGTGCCAGCAGTTACGGTCCCAGTAACCAGCCCCAGCATTTT.

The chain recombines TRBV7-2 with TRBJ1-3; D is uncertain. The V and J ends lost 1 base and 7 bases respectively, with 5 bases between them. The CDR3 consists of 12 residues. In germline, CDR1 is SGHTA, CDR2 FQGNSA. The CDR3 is CASSLGPNTIYF. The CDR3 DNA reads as TGTGCCAGCAGCTTAGGTCCTAACACCATATATTTT.

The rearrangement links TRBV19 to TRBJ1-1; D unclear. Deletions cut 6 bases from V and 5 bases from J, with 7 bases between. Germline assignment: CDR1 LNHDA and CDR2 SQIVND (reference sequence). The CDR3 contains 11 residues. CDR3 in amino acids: CASRRGTEAFF. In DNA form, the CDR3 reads TGTGCCAGTAGGCGGGGAACTGAAGCTTTCTTT.

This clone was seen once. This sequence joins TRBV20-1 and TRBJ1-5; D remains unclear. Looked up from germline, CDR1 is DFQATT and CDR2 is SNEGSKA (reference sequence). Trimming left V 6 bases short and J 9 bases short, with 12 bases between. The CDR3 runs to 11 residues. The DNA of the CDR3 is TGCAGTGCGGCACCGGGTGGGCCCCAGCATTTT. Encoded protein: CSAAPGGPQHF.

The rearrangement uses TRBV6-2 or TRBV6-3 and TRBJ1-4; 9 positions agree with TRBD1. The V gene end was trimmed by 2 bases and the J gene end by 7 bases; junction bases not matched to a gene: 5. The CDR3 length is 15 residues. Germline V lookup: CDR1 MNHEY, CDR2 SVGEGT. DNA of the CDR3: TGTGCCAGCAGTTACCCCACAGGGGGCCGTGAAAAACTGTTTTTT. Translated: CASSYPTGGREKLFF.

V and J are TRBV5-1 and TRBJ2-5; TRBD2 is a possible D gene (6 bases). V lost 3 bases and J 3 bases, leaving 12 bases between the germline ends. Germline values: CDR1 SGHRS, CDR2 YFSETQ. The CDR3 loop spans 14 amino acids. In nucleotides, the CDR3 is TGCGCCAGCAGCTCCCGTAGCGGCAAAGAGACCCAGTACTTC. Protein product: CASSSRSGKETQYF.

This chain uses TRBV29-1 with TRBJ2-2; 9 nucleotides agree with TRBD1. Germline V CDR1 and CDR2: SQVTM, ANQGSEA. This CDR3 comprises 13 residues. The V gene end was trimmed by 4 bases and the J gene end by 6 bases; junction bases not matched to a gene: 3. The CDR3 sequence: CSVAQGAAGELFF. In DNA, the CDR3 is TGCAGCGTTGCACAGGGGGCTGCCGGGGAGCTGTTTTTT.

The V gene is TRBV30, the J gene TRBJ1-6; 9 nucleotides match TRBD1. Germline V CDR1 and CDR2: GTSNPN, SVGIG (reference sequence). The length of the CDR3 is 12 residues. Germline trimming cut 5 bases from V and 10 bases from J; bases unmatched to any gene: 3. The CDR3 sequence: CAWDRGESPLHF. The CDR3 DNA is TGTGCCTGGGACAGGGGGGAGTCACCCCTCCACTTT.

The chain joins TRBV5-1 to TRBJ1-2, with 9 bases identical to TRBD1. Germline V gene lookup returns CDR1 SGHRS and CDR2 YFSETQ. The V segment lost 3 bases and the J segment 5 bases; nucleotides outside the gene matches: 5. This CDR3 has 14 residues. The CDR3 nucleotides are TGCGCCAGCAGCTCAATGGGACAGGGATATGGCTACACCTTC. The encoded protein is CASSSMGQGYGYTF. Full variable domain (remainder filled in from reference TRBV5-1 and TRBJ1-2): KAGVTQTPRYLIKTRGQQVTLSCSPISGHRSVSWYQQTPGQGLQFLFEYFSETQRNKGNFPGRFSGRQFSNSRSEMNVSTLELGDSALYLCASSSMGQGYGYTFGSGTRLTVV.

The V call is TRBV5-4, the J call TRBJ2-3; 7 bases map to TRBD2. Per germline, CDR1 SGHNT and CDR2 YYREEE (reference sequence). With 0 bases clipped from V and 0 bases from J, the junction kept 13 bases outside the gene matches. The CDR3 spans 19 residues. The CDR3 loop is CASSLAKRGSYSSTDTQYF. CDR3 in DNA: TGTGCCAGCAGCTTGGCCAAGCGGGGTAGCTACTCTAGCACAGATACGCAGTATTTT.

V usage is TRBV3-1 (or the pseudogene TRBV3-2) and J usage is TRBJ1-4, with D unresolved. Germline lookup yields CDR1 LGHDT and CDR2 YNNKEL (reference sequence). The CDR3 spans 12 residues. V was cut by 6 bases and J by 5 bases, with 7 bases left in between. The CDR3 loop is CASSQKNEKLFF. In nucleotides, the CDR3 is TGTGCCAGCAGTCAGAAAAATGAAAAACTGTTTTTT.

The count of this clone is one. The CDR3 sequence: CASRGPRGTTSTDTQYF. The CDR3 DNA reads as TGTGCCAGCAGAGGACCCAGGGGGACAACTAGCACAGATACGCAGTATTTT. The chain uses TRBV2 and TRBJ2-3; TRBD1 agrees at 7 bases. The ends lost 6 bases at V and 0 bases at J; junction bases unmatched: 12. The CDR3 is 17 residues long. CDR1 and CDR2 (germline): SNHLY, FYNNEI.

The CDR3 coding sequence is TGCGCCAGCAGCCTTATTTCGATCGGGGGGGAGGAGACCCAGTACTTC. Amino acid sequence: CASSLISIGGEETQYF. The chain joins TRBV5-1 to TRBJ2-5, with TRBD2 identical over 8 bases. CDR3 size: 16 residues. J lost 5 bases, V lost 4 bases, and 13 bases had no gene match. CDR1 and CDR2 (germline): SGHRS, YFSETQ.

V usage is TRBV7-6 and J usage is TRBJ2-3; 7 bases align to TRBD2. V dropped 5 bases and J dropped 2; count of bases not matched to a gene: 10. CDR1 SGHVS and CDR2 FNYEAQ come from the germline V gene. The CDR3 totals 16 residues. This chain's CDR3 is CASSRGGRSDTDTQYF. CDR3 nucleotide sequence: TGTGCCAGCAGCAGGGGAGGGAGGTCCGACACAGATACGCAGTATTTT.

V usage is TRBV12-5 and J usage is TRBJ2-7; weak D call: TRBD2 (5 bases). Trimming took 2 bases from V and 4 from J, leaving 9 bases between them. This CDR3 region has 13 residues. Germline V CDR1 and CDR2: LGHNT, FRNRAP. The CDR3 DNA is TGTGCTAGTGGTTTGAGCCGGGGTTACGAGCAGTACTTC. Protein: CASGLSRGYEQYF. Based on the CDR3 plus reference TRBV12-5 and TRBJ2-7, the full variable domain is DARVTQTPRHKVTEMGQEVTMRCQPILGHNTVFWYRQTMMQGLELLAYFRNRAPLDDSGMPKDRFSAEMPDATLATLKIQPSEPRDSAVYFCASGLSRGYEQYFGPGTRLTVT.

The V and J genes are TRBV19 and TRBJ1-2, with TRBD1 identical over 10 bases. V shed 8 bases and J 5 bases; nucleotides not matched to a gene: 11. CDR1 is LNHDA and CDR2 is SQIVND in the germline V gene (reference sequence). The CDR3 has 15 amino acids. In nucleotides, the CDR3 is TGTGCCAGTCGATCTGGGACAGGGGTTTCTTATGGCTACACCTTC. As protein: CASRSGTGVSYGYTF.

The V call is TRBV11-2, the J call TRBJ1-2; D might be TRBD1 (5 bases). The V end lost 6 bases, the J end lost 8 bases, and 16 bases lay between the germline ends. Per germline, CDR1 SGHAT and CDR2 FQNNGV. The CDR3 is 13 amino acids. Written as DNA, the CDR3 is TGTGCCAGCAGTCTTATATGGGGCGGCGGCTACACCTTC. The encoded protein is CASSLIWGGGYTF.

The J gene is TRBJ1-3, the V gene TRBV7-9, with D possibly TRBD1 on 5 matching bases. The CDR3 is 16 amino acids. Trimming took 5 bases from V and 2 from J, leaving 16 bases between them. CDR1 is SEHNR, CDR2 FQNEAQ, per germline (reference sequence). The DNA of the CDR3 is TGTGCCAGCAGCCCGCCGTCACGGACAACTGGAAACACCATATATTTT. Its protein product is CASSPPSRTTGNTIYF.

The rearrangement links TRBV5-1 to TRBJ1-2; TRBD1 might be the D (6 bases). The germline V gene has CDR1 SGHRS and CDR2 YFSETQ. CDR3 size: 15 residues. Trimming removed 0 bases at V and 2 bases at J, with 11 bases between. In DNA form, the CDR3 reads TGCGCCAGCAGCTTGGAATCACAGGGAAACTATGGCTACACCTTC. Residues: CASSLESQGNYGYTF. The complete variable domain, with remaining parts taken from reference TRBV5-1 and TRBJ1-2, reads KAGVTQTPRYLIKTRGQQVTLSCSPISGHRSVSWYQQTPGQGLQFLFEYFSETQRNKGNFPGRFSGRQFSNSRSEMNVSTLELGDSALYLCASSLESQGNYGYTFGSGTRLTVV.

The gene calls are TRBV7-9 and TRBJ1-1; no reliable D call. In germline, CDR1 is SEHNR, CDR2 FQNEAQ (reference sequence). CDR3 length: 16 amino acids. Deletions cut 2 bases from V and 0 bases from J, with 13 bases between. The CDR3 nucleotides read TGTGCCAGCAGCTTACGCGGGCCGACGTTGAACACTGAAGCTTTCTTT. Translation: CASSLRGPTLNTEAFF.

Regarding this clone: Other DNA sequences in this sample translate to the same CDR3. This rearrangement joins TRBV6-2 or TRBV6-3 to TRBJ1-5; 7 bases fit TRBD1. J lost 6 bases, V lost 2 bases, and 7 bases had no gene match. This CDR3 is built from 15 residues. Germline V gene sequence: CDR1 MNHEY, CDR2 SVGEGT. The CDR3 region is CASSYPGGEGQPQHF. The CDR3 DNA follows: TGTGCCAGCAGTTACCCAGGGGGAGAGGGTCAGCCCCAGCATTTT.

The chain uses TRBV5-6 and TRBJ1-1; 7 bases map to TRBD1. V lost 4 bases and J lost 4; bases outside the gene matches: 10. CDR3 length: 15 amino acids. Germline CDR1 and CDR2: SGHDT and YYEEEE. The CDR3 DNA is TGTGCCAGCAGCCCCAATACAGGGGAAGCCACTGAAGCTTTCTTT. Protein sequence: CASSPNTGEATEAFF.

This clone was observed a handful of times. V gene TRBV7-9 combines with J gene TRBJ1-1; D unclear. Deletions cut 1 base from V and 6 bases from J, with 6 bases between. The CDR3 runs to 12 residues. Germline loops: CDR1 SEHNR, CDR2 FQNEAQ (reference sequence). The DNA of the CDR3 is TGTGCCAGCAGCTTAGATCTGTCTGAAGCTTTCTTT. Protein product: CASSLDLSEAFF.